The present TCR beta chain was sequenced within a study of blood T cell repertoires in COVID-19. TCRdb's table, derived via immunoSEQ multiplex PCR, lists solely in-frame clones and lacks some. The table includes 150,000 to 200,000 clones, approximately 83% detected once. Germline V gives CDR1 SGHTA, CDR2 FQGNSA. CDR3 length: 14 amino acids. After removal of 6 bases from V and 8 bases from J, the junction contained 5 bases not matched to a gene. The gene calls are TRBV7-2 and TRBJ2-1; TRBD2 aligns across 12 bases. What was sequenced was peripheral blood. The source of this sequence is a man aged 55 to 70 with acute or convalescent COVID-19. The CDR3 region has the DNA TGTGCCAGCAGATATACTAGCGGGAGGTATGAGCAGTTCTTC. The encoded protein is CASRYTSGRYEQFF.